These T cell receptor beta chains were read from a single sample in a study of blood T cell repertoires in COVID-19. Assay: immunoSEQ multiplex PCR; the TCRdb copy retains only in-frame clones and omits some. Of under 200,000 clones listed, 86% are singletons. The sequenced sample consisted of PBMCs or T cells enriched from blood (not recorded which). The receptor source for this set is a man aged 35 to 55 with acute COVID-19. Each CDR3 is given with its conserved first and last residue. A D gene is named only where the DNA matches it firmly. The size field is filled for only some rows; it gives once, few, many or a size class.

clone_size	j_call	d_call	v_call	cdr3_nt	cdr3_aa
.	TRBJ2-1	.	TRBV7-6	TGTGCCAGCAGCTTAGTTGCAGTTGGTGAGCAGTTCTTC	CASSLVAVGEQFF
.	TRBJ1-1	.	TRBV5-1	TGCGCCAGCAGCTTCGGTCGGCAGGGAGGCACTGAAGCTTTCTTT	CASSFGRQGGTEAFF
.	TRBJ1-1	.	TRBV30	TGTGCCTGGGCCCGACAGGCCATTCCCGAAGCTTTCTTT	CAWARQAIPEAFF
.	TRBJ2-2	.	TRBV12-3/TRBV12-4	TGTGCCAGCAGGGTACTAACCGGGGAGCTGTTTTTT	CASRVLTGELFF
.	TRBJ2-7	TRBD2	TRBV6-5	TGTGCCAGCAGTTTGAGCCCTAGCGGAGCCTGGGAGCAGTACTTC	CASSLSPSGAWEQYF
.	TRBJ2-1	.	TRBV2	TGTGCCAGCAGTGTTAATTCTTACAATGAGCAGTTCTTC	CASSVNSYNEQFF
.	TRBJ1-5	TRBD1	TRBV4-1	TGCGCCAGCAGCCAAACCGGCAGGGGGGAGCCCCAGCATTTT	CASSQTGRGEPQHF
.	TRBJ1-1	.	TRBV7-8	TGTGCCAGCAGCTTAAGCCTCCAAAACACTGAAGCTTTCTTT	CASSLSLQNTEAFF
.	TRBJ2-7	.	TRBV21-1	TGTGCCAGCAGCAACCGCCGGGACACCGGGTCCTACGAGCAGTACTTC	CASSNRRDTGSYEQYF
.	TRBJ1-1	.	TRBV7-8	TGTGCCAGCAGCTTAAAGGCGGGCCCCTATTCCACTGAAGCTTTCTTT	CASSLKAGPYSTEAFF
.	TRBJ2-1	TRBD2	TRBV5-1	TGCGCCAGCAGCTTGGGTTCGGGAGGTCCGGTATACAATGAGCAGTTCTTC	CASSLGSGGPVYNEQFF
.	TRBJ2-6	.	TRBV27	TGTGCCAGTCAAGCCCTGGGCGTCTCTGGGGCCAACGTCCTGACTTTC	CASQALGVSGANVLTF
.	TRBJ1-3	TRBD1	TRBV7-7	TGTGCACGCCAAACCGGGACAGGGAGGCGAGTCGGAAACACCATATATTTT	CARQTGTGRRVGNTIYF
.	TRBJ2-2	.	TRBV19	TGTGCCAGTAGTATGTTGGTGCAGGGCGGGAACACCGGGGAGCTGTTTTTT	CASSMLVQGGNTGELFF
.	TRBJ1-2	TRBD1	TRBV29-1	TGCAGCGCCGCCGAGGGACAGGACTATGGCTACACCTTC	CSAAEGQDYGYTF
.	TRBJ2-3	.	TRBV7-9	TGTGCCAGCAGCTTATCTACCGCAGATACGCAGTATTTT	CASSLSTADTQYF
.	TRBJ1-6	TRBD1	TRBV5-1	TGCGCCAGCAGCTTGGACAGGGGGCCTTTCGGAAATTCACCCCTCCACTTT	CASSLDRGPFGNSPLHF
.	TRBJ1-1	TRBD1	TRBV6-5	TGTGCCAGCAGTCCACTGGACAGGGCCACTGAAGCTTTCTTT	CASSPLDRATEAFF
.	TRBJ2-1	TRBD2	TRBV5-4	TGTGCCAGCAGCTTGGATAGCGGGACTTACAATGAGCAGTTCTTC	CASSLDSGTYNEQFF
.	TRBJ2-3	TRBD1	TRBV7-2	TGTGCCAGCAGCTTAAGGAGAGCAGGGGGACCACTTAGTCGGGATACGCAGTATTTT	CASSLRRAGGPLSRDTQYF
once	TRBJ1-1	.	TRBV7-9	TGTGCCAGCACCCCGCGGAGTCCCTCCACTGAAGCTTTCTTT	CASTPRSPSTEAFF
.	TRBJ2-7	.	TRBV7-6	TGTGCCAGCAGCTTAGATCCGGGTACCTACGAGCAGTACTTC	CASSLDPGTYEQYF
.	TRBJ2-3	.	TRBV19	TGTGCCAGTTCCACGGGGGGCCGCCCCCATACGCAGTATTTT	CASSTGGRPHTQYF
few	TRBJ1-6	TRBD1	TRBV5-4	TGTGCCAGCAGCAGAGGGACAGGGGATGGTTCACCCCTCCACTTT	CASSRGTGDGSPLHF
once	TRBJ2-2	.	TRBV7-9	TGTGCCAGCAGCTTAAGACATTACACCGGGGAGCTGTTTTTT	CASSLRHYTGELFF
.	TRBJ1-1	TRBD1	TRBV19	TGTGCCAGTAGCTCTTATCCGGGACAGGGGCAGAACACTGAAGCTTTCTTT	CASSSYPGQGQNTEAFF
.	TRBJ2-1	.	TRBV6-6	TGTGCCAGCTCCGACCGCGGGACAGCGAGCAATGAGCAGTTCTTC	CASSDRGTASNEQFF
.	TRBJ2-2	TRBD2	TRBV19	TGTGCCAGTAGCCTTCCCCGCCGGGAGGCCGGGGAGCTGTTTTTT	CASSLPRREAGELFF
.	TRBJ1-3	TRBD1	TRBV19	TGTGCCAGTAGTGGCGGGACAGGGCAAGCTGGAAACACCATATATTTT	CASSGGTGQAGNTIYF
.	TRBJ1-3	TRBD1	TRBV13	TGTGCCAGCAGCTTAGAGACAGGGGGCTATGGAAACACCATATATTTT	CASSLETGGYGNTIYF
.	TRBJ1-2	.	TRBV9	TGTGCCAGCAGCGTAGAGGTGGAGGACTATGGCTACACCTTC	CASSVEVEDYGYTF